The source of this T cell receptor beta chain is a study of shared clonotypes between healthy human individuals. J was trimmed by 7 bases and V by 5 bases; bases with no gene match: 10. CDR3 length: 14 amino acids. The germline CDR1 and CDR2 sequences are MNHEY and SMNVEV (reference sequence). It was CD45RO-negative cells, positively selected for CCR7, that made up naive CD8 cells, with terminally differentiated effector memory CD45RA+ cells excluded. HIV-negative, healthy adults without recent acute infections or vaccinations were the donors. Points from the study as a whole: Between a few donors, naive CD4 clonotypes were shared at a level of around 5.1%.

TCRdb's copy holds only in-frame clones and misses some; the assay was immunoSEQ multiplex PCR. Here the sample spans about 2.2 million clones, roughly 93% being singletons. On this clone: What it recognizes is unknown.

This TCR was recovered from a man aged 18 to 35 in good health. Some clones in this sample may be carry-over from other donors' samples. V usage is TRBV27 and J usage is TRBJ2-7; 8 bases align to TRBD1. The sequenced sample was naive CD8+ T cells from PBMCs. DNA for the CDR3: TGTGCCAGCAGTACCCGGACAGGGCACGGGGAGCAGTACTTC. Protein: CASSTRTGHGEQYF.